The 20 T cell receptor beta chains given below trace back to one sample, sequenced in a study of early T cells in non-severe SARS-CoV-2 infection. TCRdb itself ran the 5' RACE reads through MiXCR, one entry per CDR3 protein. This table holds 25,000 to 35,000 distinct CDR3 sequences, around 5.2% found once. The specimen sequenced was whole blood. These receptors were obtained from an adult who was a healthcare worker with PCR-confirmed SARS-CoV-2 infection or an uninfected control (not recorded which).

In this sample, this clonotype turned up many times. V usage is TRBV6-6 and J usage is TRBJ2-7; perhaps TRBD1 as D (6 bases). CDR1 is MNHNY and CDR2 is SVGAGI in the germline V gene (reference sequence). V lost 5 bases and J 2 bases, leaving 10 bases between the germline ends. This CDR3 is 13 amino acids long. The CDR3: CASSPGTPYEQYF. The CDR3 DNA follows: TGTGCCAGCAGTCCCGGGACACCCTACGAGCAGTACTTC.

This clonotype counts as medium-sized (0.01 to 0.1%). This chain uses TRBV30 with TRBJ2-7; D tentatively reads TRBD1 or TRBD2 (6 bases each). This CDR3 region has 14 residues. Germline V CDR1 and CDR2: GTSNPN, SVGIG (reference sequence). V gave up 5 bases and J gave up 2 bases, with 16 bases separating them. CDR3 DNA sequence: TGTGCCTGGGGACTGGGGGGACATCCCTACGAGCAGTACTTC. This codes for CAWGLGGHPYEQYF.

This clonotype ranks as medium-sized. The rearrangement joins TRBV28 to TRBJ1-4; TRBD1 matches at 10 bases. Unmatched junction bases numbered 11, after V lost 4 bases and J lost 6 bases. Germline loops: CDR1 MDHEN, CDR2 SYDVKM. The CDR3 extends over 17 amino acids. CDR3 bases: TGTGCCAGCAGTTCTCCATATTCCGGGACAGGGGATGAAAAACTGTTTTTT. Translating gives CASSSPYSGTGDEKLFF.

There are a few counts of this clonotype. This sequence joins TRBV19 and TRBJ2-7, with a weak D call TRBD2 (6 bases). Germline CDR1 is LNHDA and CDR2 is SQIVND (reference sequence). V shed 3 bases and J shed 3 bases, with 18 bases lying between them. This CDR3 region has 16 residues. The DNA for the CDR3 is TGTGCCAGTAGTATCTTCCGGATGGGCGGGAACTACGAGCAGTACTTC. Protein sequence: CASSIFRMGGNYEQYF. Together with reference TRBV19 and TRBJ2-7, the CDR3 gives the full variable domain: DGGITQSPKYLFRKEGQNVTLSCEQNLNHDAMYWYRQDPGQGLRLIYYSQIVNDFQKGDIAEGYSVSREKKESFPLTVTSAQKNPTAFYLCASSIFRMGGNYEQYFGPGTRLTVT.

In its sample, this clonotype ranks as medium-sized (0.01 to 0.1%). The CDR3 sequence: CASSLLGQGMMEQFF. The CDR3 coding sequence is TGCGCCAGCAGCTTGTTGGGACAGGGGATGATGGAGCAGTTCTTC. The chain is built from TRBV5-1 and TRBJ2-1, with 10 bases identical to TRBD1. Per germline, CDR1 SGHRS and CDR2 YFSETQ. The CDR3 sequence is 15 residues long. After removal of 1 base from V and 10 bases from J, the junction contained 8 bases not matched to a gene. Complete variable domain (other parts from reference TRBV5-1 and TRBJ2-1): KAGVTQTPRYLIKTRGQQVTLSCSPISGHRSVSWYQQTPGQGLQFLFEYFSETQRNKGNFPGRFSGRQFSNSRSEMNVSTLELGDSALYLCASSLLGQGMMEQFFGPGTRLTVL.

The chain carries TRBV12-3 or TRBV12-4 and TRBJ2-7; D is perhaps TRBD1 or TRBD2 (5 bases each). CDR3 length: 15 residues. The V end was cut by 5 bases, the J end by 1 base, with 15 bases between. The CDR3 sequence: CASSLPGPQSYEQYF. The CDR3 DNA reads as TGTGCCAGCAGTCTACCGGGACCGCAGTCCTACGAGCAGTACTTC.

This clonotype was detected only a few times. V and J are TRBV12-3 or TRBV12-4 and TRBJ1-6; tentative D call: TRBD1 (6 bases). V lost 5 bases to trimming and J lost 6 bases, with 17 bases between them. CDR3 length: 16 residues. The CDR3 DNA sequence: TGTGCCAGCAGTGTCGGACAGCAAAGTTTTAATTCACCCCTCCACTTT. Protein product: CASSVGQQSFNSPLHF.

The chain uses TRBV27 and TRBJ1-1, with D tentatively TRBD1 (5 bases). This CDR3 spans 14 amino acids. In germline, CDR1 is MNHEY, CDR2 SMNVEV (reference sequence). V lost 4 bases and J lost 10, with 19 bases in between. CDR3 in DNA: TGTGCCAGCAGTTCCCCCCGGGGACCGCGGGTAGCTTTCTTT. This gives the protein CASSSPRGPRVAFF.

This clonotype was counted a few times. The chain's CDR3 is CASRRANTEAFF. For the CDR3, the DNA is TGTGCCAGCAGAAGGGCAAACACTGAAGCTTTCTTT. V usage is TRBV12-3 or TRBV12-4 and J usage is TRBJ1-1; D remains ambiguous. This CDR3 has 12 residues. Trimming took off 6 bases at V and 2 bases at J, with 7 bases between the two ends.

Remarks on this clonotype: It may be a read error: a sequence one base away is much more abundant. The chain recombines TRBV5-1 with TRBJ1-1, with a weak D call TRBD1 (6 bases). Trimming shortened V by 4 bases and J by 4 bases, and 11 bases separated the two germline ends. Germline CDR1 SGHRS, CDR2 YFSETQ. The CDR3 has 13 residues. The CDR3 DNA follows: TGCGCCAGCAGCATATCGGGGGCCACTGAAGCTTTCTTT. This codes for CASSISGATEAFF.

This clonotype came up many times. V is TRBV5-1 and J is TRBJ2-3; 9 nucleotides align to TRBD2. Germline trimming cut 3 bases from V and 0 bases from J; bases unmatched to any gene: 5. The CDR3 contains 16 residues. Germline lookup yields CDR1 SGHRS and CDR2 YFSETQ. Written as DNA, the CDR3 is TGCGCCAGCAGCTGGGACCTAGCGGGGAGCACAGATACGCAGTATTTT. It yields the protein CASSWDLAGSTDTQYF.

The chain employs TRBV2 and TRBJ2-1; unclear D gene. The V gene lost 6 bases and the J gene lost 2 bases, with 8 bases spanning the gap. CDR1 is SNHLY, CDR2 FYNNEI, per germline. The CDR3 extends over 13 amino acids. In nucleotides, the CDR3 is TGTGCCAGCAGGGTCGACGCCTACAATGAGCAGTTCTTC. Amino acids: CASRVDAYNEQFF.

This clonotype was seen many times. Written as DNA, the CDR3 is TGTGCCAGCAGCCCAGGGACTAGCGGGAACAACGAGCAGTACTTC. Its translation is CASSPGTSGNNEQYF. The chain couples TRBV27 to TRBJ2-7, with 13 bases aligning to TRBD2. Trimming took 6 bases from V and 5 from J; bases not matched to a gene: 7. This CDR3 is built from 15 residues. Per the germline V gene, CDR1 is MNHEY and CDR2 is SMNVEV (reference sequence).

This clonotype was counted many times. CDR3 in amino acids: CASSMEGGTYEQYF. CDR3 sequence (DNA): TGTGCCAGTAGTATGGAGGGGGGGACCTACGAGCAGTACTTC. The J gene is TRBJ2-7, the V gene TRBV19; tentatively, D is TRBD2 (7 bases). CDR1 and CDR2 (germline): LNHDA, SQIVND (reference sequence). The CDR3 sequence is 14 residues long. V dropped 3 bases and J dropped 2 bases, with 11 bases sitting between them.

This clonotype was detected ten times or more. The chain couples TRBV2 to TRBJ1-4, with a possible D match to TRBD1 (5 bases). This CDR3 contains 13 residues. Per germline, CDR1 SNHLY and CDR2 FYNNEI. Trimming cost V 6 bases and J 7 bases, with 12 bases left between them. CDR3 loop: CASRRDGREKLFF. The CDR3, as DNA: TGTGCCAGCAGGCGGGACGGACGTGAAAAACTGTTTTTT.

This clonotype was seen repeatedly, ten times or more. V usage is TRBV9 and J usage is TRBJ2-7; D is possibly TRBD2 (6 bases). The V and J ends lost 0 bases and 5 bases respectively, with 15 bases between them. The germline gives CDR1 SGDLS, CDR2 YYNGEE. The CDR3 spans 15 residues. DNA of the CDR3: TGTGCCAGCAGCGTAGTAGATCGGGGGATTCACGAGCAGTACTTC. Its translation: CASSVVDRGIHEQYF.

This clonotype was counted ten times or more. Here the CDR3 DNA reads TGTGCCAGCAGTGACTTCCACAGGGGCAGCAATCAGCCCCAGCATTTT. This codes for CASSDFHRGSNQPQHF. This rearrangement joins TRBV6-1 to TRBJ1-5; 7 bases match TRBD1. CDR1 and CDR2 from the germline V gene are MNHNS and SASEGT. The CDR3 contains 16 residues. Trimming at V came to 3 bases and at J to 1 base, leaving 6 bases not matched to a gene.

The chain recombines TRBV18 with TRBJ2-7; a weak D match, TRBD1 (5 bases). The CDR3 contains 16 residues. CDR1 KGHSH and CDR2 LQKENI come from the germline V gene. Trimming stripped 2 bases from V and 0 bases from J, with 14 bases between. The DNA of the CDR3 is TGTGCCAGCTCACCAGGGGCCCCTCGGAGCTCCTACGAGCAGTACTTC. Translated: CASSPGAPRSSYEQYF.

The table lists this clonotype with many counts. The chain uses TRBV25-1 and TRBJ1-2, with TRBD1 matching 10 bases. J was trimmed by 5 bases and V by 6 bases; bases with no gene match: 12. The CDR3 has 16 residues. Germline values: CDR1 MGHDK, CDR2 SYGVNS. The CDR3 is CASSPSGQGRGYGYTF. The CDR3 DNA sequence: TGTGCCAGCAGCCCCTCGGGACAGGGGCGAGGGTATGGCTACACCTTC.

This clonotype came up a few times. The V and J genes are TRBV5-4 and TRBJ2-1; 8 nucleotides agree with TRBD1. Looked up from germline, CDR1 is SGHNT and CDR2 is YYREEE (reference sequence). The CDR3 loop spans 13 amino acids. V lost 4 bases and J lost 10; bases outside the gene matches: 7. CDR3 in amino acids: CASSPGQGNEQFF. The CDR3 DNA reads TGTGCCAGCAGCCCCGGACAGGGTAACGAGCAGTTCTTC.